This passage covers 24 T cell receptor beta chains from one sample sequenced in a study of human T cells and chemical hapten exposure. As to time point: patch test 2, 6 weeks after DPC sensitization. Treatment given: therapeutic diphenylcyclopropenone sensitization with weekly scalp DPC. TCRdb processed the RACE reads anew with MiXCR; each CDR3 protein has one entry. The sample lists hundreds of thousands of distinct CDR3 sequences, about 6% occurring once. The specimen comprised whole blood, sampled in connection with sensitization to the hapten diphenylcyclopropenone (DPC). The source of these receptors is a woman between 18 and 29 years old with alopecia areata. Some clones in this sample may be carry-over from other donors' samples.

Note on this clonotype: The junction departs from germline at one end; a sequencing error may be responsible. The V and J genes are TRBV20-1 and TRBJ2-1; no definite D call. The CDR3 length is 11 residues. CDR1 is DFQATT, CDR2 SNEGSKA, per germline (reference sequence). The chain's CDR3 is CSARDQSNLIF. The CDR3 DNA reads TGCAGTGCCCGAGATCAGAGTAATTTGATCTTC.

This clonotype was observed a handful of times. V usage is TRBV27 and J usage is TRBJ1-6; no clear D. The germline V gene has CDR1 MNHEY and CDR2 SMNVEV (reference sequence). This CDR3 is built from 18 residues. Trimming shortened V by 5 bases and J by 0 bases, and 17 bases separated the two germline ends. This CDR3 reads CASSPLRAESSYNSPLHF. CDR3 DNA: TGTGCCAGCAGTCCGCTACGCGCCGAGAGCTCCTATAATTCACCCCTCCACTTT.

V gene TRBV3-1 combines with J gene TRBJ2-7; the D gene is possibly TRBD1 (5 bases). The CDR3 loop spans 13 amino acids. The germline CDR1 and CDR2 sequences are LGHDT and YNNKEL (reference sequence). Trimming took 4 bases from V and 3 from J, leaving 10 bases between them. In DNA, the CDR3 is TGTGCCAGCAGCCGGGCTCAGGGCTACGAGCAGTACTTC. Protein sequence: CASSRAQGYEQYF.

This clonotype was seen a handful of times. This rearrangement joins TRBV6-1 to TRBJ2-5; D may match TRBD1 or TRBD2 (5 bases each). From germline, CDR1 is MNHNS and CDR2 SASEGT. Trimming shortened V by 2 bases and J by 5 bases, and 18 bases separated the two germline ends. CDR3 size: 16 residues. This CDR3 is CASSEWSGSRSETQYF. The CDR3 region has the DNA TGTGCCAGCAGTGAATGGTCAGGGAGTAGGAGTGAGACCCAGTACTTC.

This clonotype was detected many times. This rearrangement joins TRBV25-1 to TRBJ2-3; TRBD1 or TRBD2 may be the D gene (5 bases each). Germline values: CDR1 MGHDK, CDR2 SYGVNS. The CDR3 is 15 amino acids. V lost 6 bases and J lost 3, with 16 bases in between. In DNA, the CDR3 is TGTGCCAGCAGGCCAAGGGGTCTAGCAACAGATACGCAGTATTTT. Encoded protein: CASRPRGLATDTQYF.

This clonotype was seen ten or more times. The rearrangement links TRBV5-1 to TRBJ1-2; maybe TRBD1 (6 bases). Germline V gene lookup returns CDR1 SGHRS and CDR2 YFSETQ. The V end was cut by 0 bases, the J end by 7 bases, with 13 bases between. The CDR3 extends over 14 amino acids. The CDR3 region is CASSLDRVRSGYTF. DNA of the CDR3: TGCGCCAGCAGCTTGGACAGGGTGAGGAGTGGCTACACCTTC. Looking up the rest from reference TRBV5-1 and TRBJ1-2 gives the full variable domain: KAGVTQTPRYLIKTRGQQVTLSCSPISGHRSVSWYQQTPGQGLQFLFEYFSETQRNKGNFPGRFSGRQFSNSRSEMNVSTLELGDSALYLCASSLDRVRSGYTFGSGTRLTVV.

This clonotype was counted ten times or more. J is TRBJ1-5 and V is TRBV28; 7 bases map to TRBD1. Trimming took 5 bases from V and 2 from J; bases not matched to a gene: 9. This CDR3 is 16 amino acids long. Looked up from germline, CDR1 is MDHEN and CDR2 is SYDVKM. The CDR3 loop is CASSDQQGFRNQPQHF. For the CDR3, the DNA is TGTGCCAGCAGTGACCAACAGGGGTTTCGCAATCAGCCCCAGCATTTT.

This clonotype was counted at least ten times. The chain links TRBV4-3 to TRBJ1-2; 10 bases line up with TRBD1. The CDR3 runs 15 residues. Germline V gene lookup returns CDR1 LGHNA and CDR2 YSLEER. Unmatched junction bases numbered 7, after V lost 3 bases and J lost 6 bases. The CDR3 nucleotides read TGCGCCAGCAGCCATCTAGGACAGGGGGGCAATGGCTACACCTTC. It codes for CASSHLGQGGNGYTF.

This clonotype was recorded at least ten times. The chain has TRBV7-2 and TRBJ2-1; D not certain. V was pared by 2 bases and J by 4 bases, with 6 bases between. The CDR3 is 13 amino acids. Germline values: CDR1 SGHTA, CDR2 FQGNSA. CDR3 DNA: TGTGCCAGCAGCTTAACCACTTACAATGAGCAGTTCTTC. This gives the protein CASSLTTYNEQFF.

This clonotype was detected only a few times. The chain is built from TRBV20-1 and TRBJ1-3; D is possibly TRBD1 (5 bases). CDR3 length: 16 amino acids. Per germline, CDR1 DFQATT and CDR2 SNEGSKA (reference sequence). The V end lost 3 bases, the J end lost 0 bases, and 15 bases lay between the germline ends. The CDR3 protein is CSARGTGPSSGNTIYF. DNA for the CDR3: TGCAGTGCTAGGGGGACCGGGCCGAGCTCTGGAAACACCATATATTTT.

As to this clonotype: One end of the junction fails to match germline, which may point to a read error. The chain has TRBV10-3 and TRBJ2-2; possible D gene TRBD2, 6 bases. The CDR3 has 16 residues. The V gene's germline CDR1 is ENHRY and CDR2 SYGVKD. The CDR3 loop is CAISESTGGNPGELFF. For the CDR3, the DNA is TGTGCCATCAGTGAGTCGACGGGCGGGAACCCCGGGGAGCTGTTTTTT.

The rearrangement links TRBV25-1 to TRBJ2-1; TRBD2 aligns across 12 bases. V gave up 7 bases and J gave up 7 bases; unmatched junction bases: 8. From germline, CDR1 is MGHDK and CDR2 SYGVNS. The CDR3 covers 15 residues. CDR3 in DNA: TGTGCCAGCAACCACGGACTAGCGGGGAGGAATGAGCAGTTCTTC. Its protein product is CASNHGLAGRNEQFF. The variable domain in full, completed from reference TRBV25-1 and TRBJ2-1, reads EADIYQTPRYLVIGTGKKITLECSQTMGHDKMYWYQQDPGMELHLIHYSYGVNSTEKGDLSSESTVSRIRTEHFPLTLESARPSHTSQYLCASNHGLAGRNEQFFGPGTRLTVL.

V usage is TRBV18 and J usage is TRBJ1-1; D not resolved. The V gene lost 0 bases and the J gene lost 7 bases, with 6 bases spanning the gap. The CDR3 is made up of 12 amino acids. Germline loops: CDR1 KGHSH, CDR2 LQKENI. For the CDR3, the DNA is TGTGCCAGCTCACCACCAAAGGGTGAAGCTTTCTTT. Encoded protein: CASSPPKGEAFF.

The table lists this clonotype with a few counts. V and J are TRBV4-3 and TRBJ1-6, with D possibly being TRBD1 (5 bases). Germline V CDR1 and CDR2: LGHNA, YSLEER. The CDR3 covers 15 residues. V shed 4 bases and J shed 8 bases, with 15 bases lying between them. The CDR3 sequence is CASSLRQWGDSPLHF. CDR3 sequence (DNA): TGCGCCAGCAGCCTAAGACAATGGGGGGATTCACCCCTCCACTTT.

This clonotype was detected only a few times. This chain links TRBV18 with TRBJ2-6; no firm D call. The CDR3 sequence is 16 residues long. CDR1 is KGHSH, CDR2 LQKENI, per germline. V shed 3 bases and J shed 0 bases, with 9 bases lying between them. The CDR3 region is CASSPERSSGANVLTF. The CDR3 DNA reads as TGTGCCAGCTCACCGGAACGGAGCTCTGGGGCCAACGTCCTGACTTTC. Full variable domain (remainder filled in from reference TRBV18 and TRBJ2-6): NAGVMQNPRHLVRRRGQEARLRCSPMKGHSHVYWYRQLPEEGLKFMVYLQKENIIDESGMPKERFSAEFPKEGPSILRIQQVVRGDSAAYFCASSPERSSGANVLTFGAGSRLTVL.

This clonotype was counted a few times. The genes are TRBV7-6 and TRBJ2-1; 10 bases map to TRBD2. This CDR3 is built from 17 residues. V lost 3 bases to trimming and J lost 9 bases; unmatched junction nucleotides: 14. CDR1 is SGHVS, CDR2 FNYEAQ, per germline. CDR3 sequence (DNA): TGTGCCAGCAGCTTCACCCCCCAAGCGGGGGGGGGCGGTGAGCAGTTCTTC. Its translation is CASSFTPQAGGGGEQFF. The variable domain in full, with the rest retrieved from reference TRBV7-6 and TRBJ2-1, is GAGVSQSPRYKVTKRGQDVALRCDPISGHVSLYWYRQALGQGPEFLTYFNYEAQQDKSGLPNDRFSAERPEGSISTLTIQRTEQRDSAMYRCASSFTPQAGGGGEQFFGPGTRLTVL.

This clonotype has a count of ten or more. The chain employs TRBV7-3 and TRBJ2-2, with D unresolved. The CDR3 spans 13 residues. CDR1 is SGHTA, CDR2 FQGTGA, per germline. V lost 6 bases and J 0 bases, leaving 5 bases between the germline ends. The CDR3 DNA is TGTGCCAGCAGGTTCACGAACACCGGGGAGCTGTTTTTT. It codes for CASRFTNTGELFF.

This clonotype was counted only a few times. J is TRBJ2-3 and V is TRBV11-2; D might be TRBD2 (7 bases). Trimming pared 1 base from V and 2 bases from J, leaving 16 bases between. CDR1 and CDR2 from the germline V gene are SGHAT and FQNNGV. The CDR3 covers 17 residues. The CDR3 bases are TGTGCCAGCAGCTTAGTGCGGGGGCTTGGCTCCACAGATACGCAGTATTTT. Its protein is CASSLVRGLGSTDTQYF.

The chain employs TRBV27 and TRBJ2-5; possible D gene TRBD2, 5 bases. Germline V gives CDR1 MNHEY, CDR2 SMNVEV (reference sequence). V was trimmed by 2 bases and J by 4 bases, leaving 14 bases between them. The CDR3 is 15 residues long. In DNA form, the CDR3 reads TGTGCCAGCAGTTTAGGTTTATTCGGGGTAGAGACCCAGTACTTC. Translating gives CASSLGLFGVETQYF.

The sample holds many counts of this clonotype. The chain is built from TRBV12-3 or TRBV12-4 and TRBJ1-5; a weak D match, TRBD1 (6 bases). The ends were cut back, 4 bases at V and 10 bases at J, with 20 bases in the middle. The CDR3 is 15 residues long. The CDR3: CASSSNRRGPDPQHF. For the CDR3, the DNA is TGTGCCAGCAGTTCAAACCGCAGGGGCCCTGACCCCCAGCATTTT.

This clonotype was detected only a few times. This chain links TRBV11-2 with TRBJ2-1; no definite D call. Germline CDR1 and CDR2: SGHAT and FQNNGV. Trimming stripped 0 bases from V and 4 bases from J, with 16 bases between. The CDR3 runs 17 residues. In DNA form, the CDR3 reads TGTGCCAGCAGCTTAGATGACGGTAGAATCCTTTACAATGAGCAGTTCTTC. Translating it yields CASSLDDGRILYNEQFF.

This clonotype was counted between two and nine times. The gene calls are TRBV6-2 or TRBV6-3 and TRBJ2-7; D is perhaps TRBD1 or TRBD2 (5 bases each). V was cut by 5 bases and J by 0 bases, with 11 bases left in between. CDR1 and CDR2 from the germline V gene are MNHEY and SVGEGT. The CDR3 is made up of 14 amino acids. For the CDR3, the DNA is TGTGCCAGCAGTAATCTGGGGGTCTCCTACGAGCAGTACTTC. It yields the protein CASSNLGVSYEQYF.

This clonotype was observed many times. This chain links TRBV28 with TRBJ1-2, with D possibly being TRBD1 (5 bases). V lost 4 bases and J 5 bases, leaving 17 bases between the germline ends. The germline gives CDR1 MDHEN, CDR2 SYDVKM. This CDR3 is 15 amino acids long. The CDR3 DNA is TGTGCCAGCAGTTCGTCACACCAGGGATTATATGGCTACACCTTC. Protein product: CASSSSHQGLYGYTF.

The chain has TRBV7-3 and TRBJ1-1, with D hard to call. Trimming took 3 bases from V and 4 from J, leaving 9 bases between them. This CDR3 is built from 13 residues. The germline V gene has CDR1 SGHTA and CDR2 FQGTGA. In DNA form, the CDR3 reads TGTGCCAGCAGCTTCTTTTCGTCCACTGAAGCTTTCTTT. Its translation: CASSFFSSTEAFF. The full variable domain, in which reference TRBV7-3 and TRBJ1-1 provide the parts outside the CDR3, is GAGVSQTPSNKVTEKGKYVELRCDPISGHTALYWYRQSLGQGPEFLIYFQGTGAADDSGLPNDRFFAVRPEGSVSTLKIQRTERGDSAVYLCASSFFSSTEAFFGQGTRLTVV.